The entry below gives a single T cell receptor beta chain sequence along with its context. Antigen specificity is unknown. Orbital computed tomography and thyroid ultrasound, together with serum TRAb and thyroxine and clinical symptoms, were used for diagnoses. RNA transcripts yielded amplified TCR beta CDR3 regions. The TCR CDR3 was amplified in a first-round RT-PCR using the HTBI primer set. TCRdb re-derived calls from the multiplex PCR reads in MiXCR, one entry per CDR3 protein. The sample has roughly 510,000 distinct CDR3 sequences; around 21% are singletons. The CDR3 has 13 amino acids. The V and J ends lost 8 bases and 1 base, in that order; junction bases with no gene match: 0. Per the germline V gene, CDR1 is LNHDA and CDR2 is SQIVND (reference sequence). This entry comes from a study of T cells in Graves' hyperthyroidism and ophthalmopathy. Findings of the study overall: Ophthalmopathy and stable hyperthyroidism were told apart by a 13 V-J model.

The chain carries TRBV19 and TRBJ2-2, with 8 bases identical to TRBD1. The sample taken for sequencing was blood. The receptor comes from a man between 18 and 29 years old with Graves' hyperthyroidism. CDR3 sequence (DNA): TGTGCCAGTGGGACAGGGAACACCGGGGAGCTGTTTTTT. Its translation: CASGTGNTGELFF. The full variable domain, with the rest looked up from reference TRBV19 and TRBJ2-2, is DGGITQSPKYLFRKEGQNVTLSCEQNLNHDAMYWYRQDPGQGLRLIYYSQIVNDFQKGDIAEGYSVSREKKESFPLTVTSAQKNPTAFYLCASGTGNTGELFFGEGSRLTVL.